This T cell receptor beta chain was sequenced in a study of blood T cells in healthy people across ages (dated by TCRdb to between 2015 and 2016). General notes on the study: In model experiments, roughly one uniquely barcoded TCR beta cDNA molecule per two T cells was captured by template switching. The donors were split into four age groups: young (average around 17 years), middle-aged (more than 35), aged (more than 60) and long-lived (approximately 80). For two donors (one aged 18 to 30 and one aged 80 or older), the study analyzed two additional independent replicas of 1 million unique cDNA reads from the same blood draw. Age-related changes in TCR beta repertoire diversity were measured in the study by deep sequencing normalized with unique cDNA molecular identifiers. What the study reported, not specific to this receptor: Conclusive comparison of naive and antigen-experienced compartments was prevented by the profiling of bulk unsorted PBMCs. Estimates of total diversity based on one million sequenced T cells were considered lower bounds and underestimates. Because the CMV infection status of the donors was unknown, age-related changes in expanded clonotypes may potentially have been confounded. Observed TCR beta diversity per million T cells fell roughly linearly with age, and a significant reduction was already apparent by age roughly 40. Observed TCR beta diversity correlated strongly with the percentage of naive T cells measured by flow cytometry. Compared with the aged group, the long-lived group had more naive CD4+ T cells, fewer expanded clones and increased TCR diversity, a pattern suggesting age selection.

Library method: 5' RACE. Data came from an Illumina HiSeq 2500. A second roughly 6 to 11 cycle PCR used a sample-barcoded 5' primer and a J-beta primer mix. A template-switch 5' adaptor carrying 12 random nucleotides introduced a unique molecular identifier onto each TCR beta cDNA molecule. Each sample yielded at least 2.5 million CDR3-containing paired-end reads. The Mint cDNA synthesis kit, primed by a TRBC-specific oligonucleotide, was used to synthesize first-strand cDNA from all RNA. All cDNA was treated with uracil-DNA glycosylase and then went through a first 18-cycle PCR with the universal primers M1SS and BC2_uni_R. The original methods were these. For normalization, 1 million high-quality reads, each with a distinct molecular identifier, were randomly selected from each sample. Instead of being binned into consensus sequences, reads with shared molecular identifiers were discarded. MiTCR, run with a Q25 quality threshold and the strictest error-elimination algorithm, handled CDR3 identification, clonotype clustering and error correction. A nonparametric unseen species model using Euler transformation provided a lower-bound estimate of total TCR beta diversity. The raw public data were reprocessed by TCRdb itself: fastp quality trimming at Q25, MiXCR clonotype calling, in-frame beta chains only. Each CDR3 protein gets just one entry, which takes the most common genes and DNA from the rows behind it. TCRdb, not the authors, supplied the V and J calls. The sample table holds hundreds of thousands of distinct CDR3 sequences, of which around 25% were seen once. The ten largest clonotypes hold under 10% of the sample.

The CDR1 and CDR2 encoded by the germline V gene (reference sequence) are SEHNR and FQNEAQ. The CDR3 holds 16 amino acids from the cysteine to the phenylalanine. Just CDR3 DNA is preserved here, 48 bases in frame from base 1. The germline V end is reduced by 5 bases and the J end by 7 bases; junction bases left unmatched: 13. Systemically healthy Caucasian individuals from Russia, over 30 in total and aged about 6 to 100 years, were included as donors. Around 9.9 milliliters of peripheral blood were collected from each donor into EDTA-treated Vacutainer tubes. Ficoll-Paque density-gradient centrifugation was used to isolate PBMCs, with at least 6.5 million per sample. Total RNA was extracted from PBMCs with Trizol reagent, with at least 5 micrograms obtained per sample. For every donor, flow cytometry on a PBMC aliquot measured the percentage of naive CD45RAhigh/CD27high T cells. Remarks on this clonotype: It has no known antigen specificity. One base away there is no much larger clone; base qualities are not given.

The same data also went into a second study, on T cells of mothers and their children. From the second report: Nine systemically healthy Caucasian individuals served as donors, namely three mothers together with their six children. cDNA synthesis used all of the extracted RNA, with approximately 1.6 ug of RNA in each 15 ul reaction. In the second PCR, sample barcodes and 2-4 random nucleotides were introduced via the M1S primer. Over 10 million TCR beta CDR3 reads came from each mother, compared with about 3.2 million reads from each child. Thymic selection shapes the output of TCR recombination in a similar way in related and unrelated pairs, and inherited differences have a minor effect. Normalized repertoire overlap was always slightly but never significantly higher in related than unrelated mother-child pairs. No persistent microchimeric T cell clones were detected, at a sensitivity of roughly 93 clones per million clonotypes. Deep NGS was used in the study to compare the TCR beta repertoires of mothers and children and to look for features that separate related mother-child pairs from unrelated individuals. The mean age was approximately 41 +/- 4 years for the mothers and approximately 11 +/- 4 years for the children. Libraries were sequenced on Illumina HiSeq 2000 with 100+100 nt paired-end reads after adapter ligation with NEBNext reagents. To avoid cross-contamination, the mother libraries and the child libraries were prepared a month apart and sequenced in separate runs. For each donor, somewhere between roughly 500,000 and 2,300,000 distinct TCR beta clonotypes were identified. Naive TCR beta clonotypes were estimated from low-frequency clonotypes matched to each donor's FACS-determined naive share, without sorting.

This TCR derives from a boy younger than 18 in good health. Sequenced: blood. This chain joins TRBV7-9 to TRBJ1-4; 7 bases in between match TRBD1. The CDR3 here reads CASSPRTGTAGEKLFF. The DNA sequence is given as TGTGCCAGCAGCCCGCGGACCGGGACAGCGGGTGAAAAACTGTTTTTT.